This T cell receptor (beta chain) was obtained from a study of T cells in Graves' hyperthyroidism and ophthalmopathy. Investigators excluded patients with uncontrolled infection, other autoimmune disease, pregnancy or lactation. Clinical symptoms, serum thyroxine and TRAb, thyroid ultrasound and orbital computed tomography together formed the diagnostic basis. Germline CDR1 reads LGHDT; CDR2 reads YNNKEL (reference sequence). With 4 bases removed from V and 3 bases from J, the gap between germline ends came to 12 bases. This CDR3 has 15 residues. This clonotype was observed at least ten times. Regions amplified from RNA transcripts were the TCR beta CDR3 regions. The TCR CDR3 was amplified in a first-round RT-PCR using the HTBI primer set. In TCRdb, the multiplex PCR reads were re-called with MiXCR into one record per CDR3 protein. Counted here are some 600,000 distinct CDR3 sequences, 14% occurring once; the ten biggest clones make up less than 6%.

V gene TRBV3-1 combines with J gene TRBJ2-2, with a weak D call TRBD2 (5 bases). The sample taken for sequencing was blood. The receptor was derived from a woman between 25 and 40 years old with Graves' hyperthyroidism that later progressed to Graves' ophthalmopathy. The CDR3 bases are TGTGCCAGCAGCCGCACATTCGGGGACACCGGGGAGCTGTTTTTT. It specifies CASSRTFGDTGELFF.